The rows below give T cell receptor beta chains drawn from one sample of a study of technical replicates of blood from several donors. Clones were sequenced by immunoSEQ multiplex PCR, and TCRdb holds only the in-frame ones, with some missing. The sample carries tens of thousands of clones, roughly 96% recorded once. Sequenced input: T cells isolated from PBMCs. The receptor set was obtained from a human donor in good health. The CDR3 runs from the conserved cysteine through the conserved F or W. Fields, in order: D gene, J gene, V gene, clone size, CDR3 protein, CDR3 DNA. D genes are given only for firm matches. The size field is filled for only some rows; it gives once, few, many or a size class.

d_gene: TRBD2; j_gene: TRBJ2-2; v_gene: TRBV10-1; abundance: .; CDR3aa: CASTPGGRVNTGELFF; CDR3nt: TGCGCCAGCACCCCTGGCGGGAGGGTGAACACCGGGGAGCTGTTTTTT
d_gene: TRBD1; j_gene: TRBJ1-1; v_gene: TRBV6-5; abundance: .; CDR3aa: CASSYSSGGNTEAFF; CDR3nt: TGTGCCAGCAGTTACTCGTCAGGGGGGAACACTGAAGCTTTCTTT
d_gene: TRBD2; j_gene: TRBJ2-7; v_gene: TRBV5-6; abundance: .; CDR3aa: CASSLTSGSYEQYF; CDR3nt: TGTGCCAGCAGCTTGACCAGCGGGAGCTACGAGCAGTACTTC
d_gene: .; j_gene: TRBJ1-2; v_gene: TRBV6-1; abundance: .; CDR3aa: CASSAYDRLYGYTF; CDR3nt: TGTGCCAGCAGTGCTTACGACAGACTCTATGGCTACACCTTC
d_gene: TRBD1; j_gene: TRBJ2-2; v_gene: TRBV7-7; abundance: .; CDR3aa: CASSLGTGGAGELFF; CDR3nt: TGTGCTAGCAGCTTAGGGACAGGCGGGGCCGGGGAGCTGTTTTTT
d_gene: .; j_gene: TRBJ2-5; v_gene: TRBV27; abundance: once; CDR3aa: CASSFGVLETQYF; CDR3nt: TGTGCCAGCAGTTTCGGGGTTCTGGAGACCCAGTACTTC
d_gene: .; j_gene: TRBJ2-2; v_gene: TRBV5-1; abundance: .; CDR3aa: CASSLGERTGELFF; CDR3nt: TGCGCCAGCAGCCTCGGGGAGCGCACCGGGGAGCTGTTTTTT
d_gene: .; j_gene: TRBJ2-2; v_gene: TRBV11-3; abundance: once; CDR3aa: CASSLEKAFANTGELFF; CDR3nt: TGTGCCAGCAGCTTAGAAAAAGCCTTCGCGAACACCGGGGAGCTGTTTTTT
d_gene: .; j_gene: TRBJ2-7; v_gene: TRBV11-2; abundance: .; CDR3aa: CASSLVQADGEQYF; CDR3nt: TGTGCCAGCAGCTTAGTACAGGCGGACGGGGAGCAGTACTTC
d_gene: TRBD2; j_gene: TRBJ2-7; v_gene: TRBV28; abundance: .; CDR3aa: CASAGSAILAAIYEQYF; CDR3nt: TGTGCCAGTGCTGGAAGTGCAATACTAGCGGCGATCTACGAGCAGTACTTC
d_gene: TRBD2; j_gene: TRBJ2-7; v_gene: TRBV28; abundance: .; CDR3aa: CASSFSGSYSYEQYF; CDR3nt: TGTGCCAGCAGTTTTAGCGGGTCCTACTCCTACGAGCAGTACTTC
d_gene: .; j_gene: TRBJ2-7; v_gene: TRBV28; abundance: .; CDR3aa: CASSLSYSYEQYF; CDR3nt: TGTGCCAGCAGTTTATCGTATAGCTACGAGCAGTACTTC
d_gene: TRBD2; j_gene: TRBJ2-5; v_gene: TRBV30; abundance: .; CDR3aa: CAWSVTPTQIAGTGETQYF; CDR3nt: TGTGCCTGGAGTGTAACCCCTACCCAGATAGCGGGGACCGGGGAGACCCAGTACTTC
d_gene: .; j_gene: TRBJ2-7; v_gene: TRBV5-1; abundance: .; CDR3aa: CASSPTGGVYEQYF; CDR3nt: TGCGCCAGCAGCCCCACAGGTGGGGTATACGAGCAGTACTTC
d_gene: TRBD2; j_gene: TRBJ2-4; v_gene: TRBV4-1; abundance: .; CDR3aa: CASSQNLAGAAKNIQYF; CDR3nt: TGCGCCAGCAGCCAGAATCTAGCGGGAGCTGCCAAAAACATTCAGTACTTC
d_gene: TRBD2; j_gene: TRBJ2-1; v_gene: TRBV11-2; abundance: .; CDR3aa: CASSTTRTSGSPNEQFF; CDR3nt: TGTGCCAGCAGCACGACCCGGACTAGCGGGAGCCCCAATGAGCAGTTCTTC
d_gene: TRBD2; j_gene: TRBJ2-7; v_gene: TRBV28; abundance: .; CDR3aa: CASSLAALAWIARGGELYEQYF; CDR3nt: TGTGCCAGCAGCCTCGCCGCACTAGCCTGGATCGCCCGCGGGGGGGAACTCTACGAGCAGTACTTC
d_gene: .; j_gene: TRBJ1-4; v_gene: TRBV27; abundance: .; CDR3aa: CASSSFGVTNEKLFF; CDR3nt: TGTGCCAGCAGTTCGTTCGGGGTTACTAATGAAAAACTGTTTTTT
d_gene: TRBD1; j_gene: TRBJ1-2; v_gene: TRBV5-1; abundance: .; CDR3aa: CASSHGQGGAYGYTF; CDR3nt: TGCGCCAGCAGCCACGGACAGGGTGGGGCCTATGGCTACACCTTC
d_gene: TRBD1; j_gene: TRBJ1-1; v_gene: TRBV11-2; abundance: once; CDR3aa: CAIARTGSMNTEAFF; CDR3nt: TGTGCCATCGCGCGGACAGGCAGCATGAACACTGAAGCTTTCTTT
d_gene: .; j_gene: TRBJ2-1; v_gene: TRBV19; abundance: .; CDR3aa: CASSIWTDEQFF; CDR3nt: TGTGCCAGTAGTATTTGGACAGATGAGCAGTTCTTC
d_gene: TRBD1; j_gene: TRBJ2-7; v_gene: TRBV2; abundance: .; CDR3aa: CASKTGDEGYEQYF; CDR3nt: TGTGCCAGCAAGACAGGGGACGAGGGTTACGAGCAGTACTTC
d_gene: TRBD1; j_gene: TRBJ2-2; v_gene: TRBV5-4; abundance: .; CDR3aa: CASSPGQGASGELFF; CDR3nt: TGTGCCAGCAGCCCTGGACAGGGGGCTTCCGGGGAGCTGTTTTTT
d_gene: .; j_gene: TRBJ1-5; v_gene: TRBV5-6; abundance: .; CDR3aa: CASSLNLGGSQPQHF; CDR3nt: TGTGCCAGCAGCTTGAATTTGGGAGGCAGTCAGCCCCAGCATTTT
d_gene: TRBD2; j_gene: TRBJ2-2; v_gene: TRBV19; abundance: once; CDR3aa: CASSPTSGRWAGELFF; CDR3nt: TGTGCCAGTAGTCCTACTAGCGGGAGGTGGGCCGGGGAGCTGTTTTTT
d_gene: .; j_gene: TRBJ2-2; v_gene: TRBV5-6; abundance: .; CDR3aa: CASSKAGLNTGELFF; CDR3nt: TGTGCCAGCAGTAAGGCGGGGTTGAACACCGGGGAGCTGTTTTTT
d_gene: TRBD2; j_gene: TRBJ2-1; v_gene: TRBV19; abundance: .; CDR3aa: CASSIRAGVSNNEQFF; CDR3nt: TGTGCCAGTAGTATAAGGGCGGGAGTTTCGAATAATGAGCAGTTCTTC
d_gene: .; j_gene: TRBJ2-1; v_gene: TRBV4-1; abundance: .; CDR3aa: CASRPTLYSYNEQFF; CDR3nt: TGCGCCAGCAGACCTACCCTTTACTCCTACAATGAGCAGTTCTTC
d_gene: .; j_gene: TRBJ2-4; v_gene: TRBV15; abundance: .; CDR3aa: CATSREWGQAYF; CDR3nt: TGTGCCACCAGCAGAGAGTGGGGACAAGCCTACTTC
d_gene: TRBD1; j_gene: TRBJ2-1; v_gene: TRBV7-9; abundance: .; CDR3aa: CASSEGQGDEQFF; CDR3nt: TGTGCCAGCAGCGAAGGACAGGGCGATGAGCAGTTCTTC
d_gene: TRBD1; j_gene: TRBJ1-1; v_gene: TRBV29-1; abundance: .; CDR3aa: CSVEQGGNTEAFF; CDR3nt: TGCAGCGTTGAACAGGGGGGGAACACTGAAGCTTTCTTT
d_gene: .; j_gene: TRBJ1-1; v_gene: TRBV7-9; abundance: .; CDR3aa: CASSLIGQTMNTEAFF; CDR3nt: TGTGCCAGCAGCTTAATCGGACAGACTATGAACACTGAAGCTTTCTTT
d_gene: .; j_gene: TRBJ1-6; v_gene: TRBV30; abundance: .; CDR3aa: CAWSGDSYSPLHF; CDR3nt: TGTGCCTGGAGTGGAGACAGCTATTCACCCCTCCACTTT
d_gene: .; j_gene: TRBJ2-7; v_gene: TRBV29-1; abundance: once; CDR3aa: CSVESGAYEQYF; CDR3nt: TGCAGCGTTGAATCGGGAGCCTACGAGCAGTACTTC
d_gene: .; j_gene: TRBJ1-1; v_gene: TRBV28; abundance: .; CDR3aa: CASSHRDPRGGSEAFF; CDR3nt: TGTGCCAGCAGTCACCGGGACCCCCGCGGGGGGTCTGAAGCTTTCTTT
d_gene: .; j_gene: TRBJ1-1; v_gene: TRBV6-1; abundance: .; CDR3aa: CASRGNTEAFF; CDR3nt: TGTGCCAGCCGAGGTAACACTGAAGCTTTCTTT
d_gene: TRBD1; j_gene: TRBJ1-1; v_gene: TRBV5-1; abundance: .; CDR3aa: CASSLNRDSGPRDAFF; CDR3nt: TGCGCCAGCAGTCTCAACCGGGACAGCGGACCCCGGGACGCTTTCTTT
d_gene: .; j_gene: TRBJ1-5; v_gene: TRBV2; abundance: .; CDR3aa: CASKEGPTKDQPQHF; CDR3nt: TGTGCCAGCAAGGAGGGGCCAACTAAGGATCAGCCCCAGCATTTT
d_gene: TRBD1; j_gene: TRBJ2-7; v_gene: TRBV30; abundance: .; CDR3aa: CACQPAGQGLSYEQYF; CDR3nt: TGTGCCTGTCAGCCTGCGGGACAGGGCCTATCCTACGAGCAGTACTTC
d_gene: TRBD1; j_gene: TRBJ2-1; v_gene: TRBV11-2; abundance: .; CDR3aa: CASRDYRDSDNEQFF; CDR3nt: TGTGCCAGCAGGGATTACCGGGACAGTGACAATGAGCAGTTCTTC
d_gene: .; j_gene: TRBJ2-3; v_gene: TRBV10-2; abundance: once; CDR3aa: CAIADSTDTQYF; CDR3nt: TGCGCCATAGCGGACAGCACAGATACGCAGTATTTT
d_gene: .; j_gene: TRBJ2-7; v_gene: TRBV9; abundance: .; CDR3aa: CASSVTGTYEQYF; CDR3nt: TGTGCCAGCAGCGTTACAGGGACCTACGAGCAGTACTTC
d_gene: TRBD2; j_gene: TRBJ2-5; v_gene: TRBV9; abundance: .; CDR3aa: CASSVGGLAVGETQYF; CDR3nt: TGTGCCAGCAGCGTAGGGGGACTAGCGGTGGGAGAGACCCAGTACTTC
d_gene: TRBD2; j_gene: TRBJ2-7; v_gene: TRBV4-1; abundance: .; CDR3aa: CASSKLAGELDEQYF; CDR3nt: TGCGCCAGCAGCAAACTAGCGGGAGAGTTGGACGAGCAGTACTTC